Shown below are 20 T cell receptor beta chains from a single sample sequenced in a study of CD8 T cells in ankylosing spondylitis. Each CDR3 protein gets one entry after TCRdb re-called the 5' RACE reads with MiXCR. The sample consists of 450,000 or so distinct CDR3 sequences, roughly 26% of them appearing once. Antigens of these TCRs are unknown. Whole-study results and caveats: Seemingly distinctive of ankylosing spondylitis blood was a TCR beta motif formed by eight highly homologous variants.

Sequenced sample: blood, either unsorted or a sorted T cell fraction (not recorded which). The receptors derive from a male donor with ankylosing spondylitis.

This clonotype was seen a handful of times. The rearrangement links TRBV25-1 to TRBJ2-1; the D gene is possibly TRBD2 (6 bases). The CDR3 has 17 residues. The V gene's germline CDR1 is MGHDK and CDR2 SYGVNS. V was trimmed by 4 bases and J by 0 bases, leaving 16 bases between them. Written as DNA, the CDR3 is TGTGCCAGCAGTGGCGGGGAGACTGCGAGCTCCTACAATGAGCAGTTCTTC. Its protein is CASSGGETASSYNEQFF. Looking up the rest from reference TRBV25-1 and TRBJ2-1 gives the full variable domain: EADIYQTPRYLVIGTGKKITLECSQTMGHDKMYWYQQDPGMELHLIHYSYGVNSTEKGDLSSESTVSRIRTEHFPLTLESARPSHTSQYLCASSGGETASSYNEQFFGPGTRLTVL.

A few counts support this clonotype. This chain joins TRBV6-2 or TRBV6-3 and TRBJ1-5; 7 nucleotides agree with TRBD1. The germline gives CDR1 MNHEY, CDR2 SVGEGT. The CDR3 covers 19 residues. V lost 4 bases, J lost 1 base, and 16 bases stayed unmatched. The DNA for the CDR3 is TGTGCCAGCAGTTTCCCGCCTAGGGGGCTTGTGTGGAGCAATCAGCCCCAGCATTTT. It yields the protein CASSFPPRGLVWSNQPQHF.

The V and J genes are TRBV20-1 and TRBJ1-1; D call uncertain. Trimming stripped 4 bases from V and 10 bases from J, with 13 bases between. CDR3 length: 11 residues. Germline V gives CDR1 DFQATT, CDR2 SNEGSKA (reference sequence). CDR3 coding DNA: TGCAGTGCTACCGACGCGGGGAGAGCTTTCTTT. It encodes CSATDAGRAFF.

This clonotype has more than one count but fewer than ten. The CDR3 region is CASRTPGQGYEQYF. The CDR3, as DNA: TGCGCCAGCAGGACCCCGGGACAGGGCTACGAGCAGTACTTC. V and J are TRBV5-1 and TRBJ2-7; 9 nucleotides match TRBD1. This CDR3 spans 14 amino acids. CDR1 and CDR2 (germline): SGHRS, YFSETQ. V was clipped by 5 bases and J by 3 bases; unmatched bases: 6. Variable domain in full (rest from reference TRBV5-1 and TRBJ2-7): KAGVTQTPRYLIKTRGQQVTLSCSPISGHRSVSWYQQTPGQGLQFLFEYFSETQRNKGNFPGRFSGRQFSNSRSEMNVSTLELGDSALYLCASRTPGQGYEQYFGPGTRLTVT.

The chain has TRBV12-3 or TRBV12-4 and TRBJ1-5; 10 bases are shared with TRBD1. V trimming: 4 bases; J trimming: 4 bases; junction bases outside the gene matches: 7. The length of the CDR3 is 16 residues. The CDR3 protein is CASSSTTGGGNQPQHF. DNA for the CDR3: TGTGCCAGCAGTTCCACGACAGGGGGCGGTAATCAGCCCCAGCATTTT.

The chain carries TRBV20-1 and TRBJ2-1; D not certain. V lost 3 bases and J lost 4, with 4 bases in between. Germline CDR1 is DFQATT and CDR2 is SNEGSKA (reference sequence). CDR3 length equals 11 residues. CDR3 in amino acids: CSASFYNEQFF. CDR3 nucleotide sequence: TGCAGTGCTAGTTTTTACAATGAGCAGTTCTTC.

This chain links TRBV12-3 or TRBV12-4 with TRBJ1-1, with unresolved D. V lost 6 bases and J lost 0, with 8 bases in between. This CDR3 contains 13 residues. The CDR3 reads CASSPEMNTEAFF. The CDR3 DNA sequence: TGTGCCAGCAGCCCTGAGATGAACACTGAAGCTTTCTTT.

This clonotype was recorded many times. The chain joins TRBV11-2 to TRBJ2-3; D is uncertain. With 3 bases removed from V and 6 bases from J, the gap between germline ends came to 19 bases. This CDR3 spans 16 amino acids. Germline values: CDR1 SGHAT, CDR2 FQNNGV. In nucleotides, the CDR3 is TGTGCCAGCAGCTTCTATGGGGATGGGGATCTGGATACGCAGTATTTT. The encoded protein is CASSFYGDGDLDTQYF.

This clonotype showed up just once. This chain joins TRBV5-1 and TRBJ2-1, with 11 bases that match TRBD2. The CDR3 contains 18 residues. Germline lookup yields CDR1 SGHRS and CDR2 YFSETQ. V lost 0 bases to trimming and J lost 6 bases; unmatched junction nucleotides: 11. CDR3 nucleotides: TGCGCCAGCAGCTTGGAGGGTAGCGGGAGGGCCGGCGCCAATGAGCAGTTCTTC. Translation: CASSLEGSGRAGANEQFF.

J is TRBJ1-1 and V is TRBV5-1; a possible D gene is TRBD1 (5 bases). Germline V lookup: CDR1 SGHRS, CDR2 YFSETQ. CDR3 length: 15 amino acids. V was shortened by 0 bases and J by 0 bases, with 9 bases between the two germline ends. The CDR3 reads CASSLGVQVNTEAFF. As DNA, the CDR3 is TGCGCCAGCAGCTTGGGCGTACAGGTGAACACTGAAGCTTTCTTT.

The CDR3 protein is CASSSGIPLTGELFF. The CDR3 coding sequence is TGTGCCAGCAGCTCCGGGATTCCCTTAACCGGGGAGCTGTTTTTT. The V gene is TRBV28, the J gene TRBJ2-2, with TRBD2 as a possible D gene (5 bases). Germline V lookup: CDR1 MDHEN, CDR2 SYDVKM. V was pared by 6 bases and J by 5 bases, with 16 bases between. The CDR3 runs to 15 residues.

The V and J genes are TRBV5-1 and TRBJ2-3, with D possibly matching TRBD2 (6 bases). Germline CDR1 and CDR2: SGHRS and YFSETQ. The V and J ends lost 4 bases and 1 base respectively, with 19 bases between them. This CDR3 is 17 amino acids long. The CDR3 here is CASSRAGWAGRTDTQYF. CDR3 DNA: TGCGCCAGCAGCAGAGCGGGCTGGGCGGGACGCACAGATACGCAGTATTTT.

CDR3 in amino acids: CASSNPVQGAWNTEAFF. The CDR3 nucleotides are TGCGCCAGCAGCAACCCCGTGCAGGGGGCTTGGAACACTGAAGCTTTCTTT. V gene TRBV5-1 combines with J gene TRBJ1-1; 8 bases line up with TRBD1. The CDR3 sequence is 17 residues long. Losses at the gene ends were 4 bases for V and 1 base for J; bases not matched to a gene: 12. Germline CDR1 SGHRS, CDR2 YFSETQ. Looking up the rest from reference TRBV5-1 and TRBJ1-1 gives the full variable domain: KAGVTQTPRYLIKTRGQQVTLSCSPISGHRSVSWYQQTPGQGLQFLFEYFSETQRNKGNFPGRFSGRQFSNSRSEMNVSTLELGDSALYLCASSNPVQGAWNTEAFFGQGTRLTVV.

The CDR3 region is CASSKIRRGQAYMNTEAFF. The CDR3 region has the DNA TGTGCCAGCAGCAAAATCCGCCGGGGACAGGCTTACATGAACACTGAAGCTTTCTTT. The chain uses TRBV21-1 and TRBJ1-1; the table's D gene call, TRBD1, was not cross checked with the DNA. TRBV21-1 is a documented pseudogene. The CDR3 sequence is 19 residues long.

This chain uses TRBV24-1 with TRBJ2-3; D is possibly TRBD2 (5 bases). The germline V gene has CDR1 KGHDR and CDR2 SFDVKD. V was cut by 3 bases and J by 2 bases, with 14 bases left in between. This CDR3 is built from 16 residues. DNA of the CDR3: TGTGCCACCAGTGATCGCAGCGGAACCTTCACAGATACGCAGTATTTT. It specifies CATSDRSGTFTDTQYF.

In its sample, this clonotype was seen a few times. The CDR3 nucleotides read TGTGCCAGCAGTTTAGCTGGTGGTAGCGGGTTTACTAGCACAGATACGCAGTATTTT. This sequence encodes CASSLAGGSGFTSTDTQYF. V usage is TRBV12-3 or TRBV12-4 and J usage is TRBJ2-3, with 7 bases that match TRBD2. V lost 0 bases to trimming and J lost 0 bases; unmatched junction nucleotides: 12. The CDR3 contains 19 residues.

This chain links TRBV6-5 with TRBJ2-3, with D hard to call. The CDR3 contains 16 residues. Trimming shortened V by 0 bases and J by 3 bases, and 13 bases separated the two germline ends. Germline CDR1 MNHEY, CDR2 SVGAGI. CDR3 sequence reads: CASSYSAWYPTDTQYF. The CDR3 nucleotides read TGTGCCAGCAGTTACTCGGCCTGGTATCCAACAGATACGCAGTATTTT.

The CDR3: CSARDRTADEKLFF. The CDR3 DNA follows: TGCAGTGCTAGGGACAGGACGGCGGATGAAAAACTGTTTTTT. This chain uses TRBV20-1 with TRBJ1-4; TRBD1 aligns across 7 bases. Germline loops: CDR1 DFQATT, CDR2 SNEGSKA (reference sequence). CDR3 length equals 14 residues. V trimming: 3 bases; J trimming: 6 bases; junction bases outside the gene matches: 7.

The chain carries TRBV20-1 and TRBJ1-4, with 9 bases fitting TRBD1. The CDR3 loop spans 14 amino acids. Germline V gene data show CDR1 as DFQATT and CDR2 as SNEGSKA (reference sequence). With 7 bases clipped from V and 0 bases from J, the junction kept 3 bases outside the gene matches. DNA of the CDR3: TGCAGTGTTGGGACAGGGACAACTAATGAAAAACTGTTTTTT. It yields the protein CSVGTGTTNEKLFF.

This clonotype was detected ten times or more. The chain has TRBV12-3 or TRBV12-4 and TRBJ2-1; possibly TRBD2 for D (5 bases). V was trimmed by 6 bases and J by 0 bases, leaving 12 bases between them. The CDR3 totals 15 residues. The CDR3 reads CASRLALSSYNEQFF. Written as DNA, the CDR3 is TGTGCCAGCAGGCTAGCTTTGAGCTCCTACAATGAGCAGTTCTTC.